This T cell receptor (beta chain) comes out of a study of read filtering for tumor transcriptome and immune sequencing. Study-level background: Mean patient age was roughly 61 years, range roughly 45 to 85; 17 male, 14 to 15 female. DNase treatment preceded whole-transcriptome library preparation. Per sample, TCR-region reads ranged about 4 to 11 million by IR-seq, roughly 75 to 1273 by RNA-seq. Study-level findings and limits: IR-seq and RNA-seq agreed better without single-read clonotypes.

This library used about 360 ng RNA and molecular barcoded adaptors spanning alpha/delta and beta/gamma chains. Each CDR3 protein is one row after TCRdb ran MiXCR on the reads. The table includes around 130,000 distinct CDR3 sequences, less than 15% detected once. This clonotype was picked up many times. As yet, its antigen is unknown. The CDR3 sequence is 14 residues long. Germline lookup yields CDR1 SEHNR and CDR2 FQNEAQ (reference sequence). V was shortened by 4 bases and J by 6 bases, with 15 bases between the two germline ends. This chain links TRBV7-9 with TRBJ1-2; no reliable D call. Material for sequencing was a population of CD138-negative cells sorted from bone marrow. This clonotype was sampled from a donor aged 40 or over with multiple myeloma. The CDR3 is CASSSEVPAHGYTF. In nucleotides, the CDR3 is TGTGCCAGCAGCTCAGAGGTACCGGCCCATGGCTACACCTTC.